This TCR beta chain was captured by sequencing in a study of shared T cell receptors in the human thymus (dated by TCRdb to the early 2020s). Broadly, across the study: The study examined how self-reactive, shared T-cell receptor alpha chains are generated in the human thymus.

Library preparation used the immunoSEQ multiplex PCR assay. The immuneACCESS repertoire file appears here via TCRdb, limited to in-frame rearrangements. These files lack a portion of the clones; in checked studies, under half of the deficit traces to unresolved V genes, and the cause of the others is not known. This sample comprises 540,000 or so clones, around three quarters of them detected only once. The ten largest clonotypes hold around 0.012% of the sample. A word on this clone: Its binding antigen is unknown. The input lacks base qualities; no much larger clone sits a single base away.

The V end gives up 4 bases and the J end 0 bases, leaving 10 bases in the junction not matched to a gene. Sequences MNHEY (CDR1) and SMNVEV (CDR2) are obtained from the germline V gene (reference sequence). The CDR3 sequence holds 19 residues, the cysteine and phenylalanine included. Only the CDR3 DNA is retained, 57 bases long and in frame from the first base. These data are also associated with another study on human thymus T cells. The second study's authors report: In Finland, the donors were immunologically healthy infants who were having open corrective cardiac surgery for congenital heart defects. Thymus tissue was obtained as surgical resects removed during corrective cardiac surgery. Usage of V and J gene segments appeared to be biased in both the thymic and the peripheral blood repertoires. According to the related research, thymic TCR repertoires were highly overlapping among unrelated individuals. The study characterized TCR alpha and beta repertoires from seven to nine infant thymus samples and four related peripheral blood samples. Donor ages ranging from about 6 to 244 days were recorded, and more than five male and a couple of female infants were included in the cohort. Thymocytes were freed from the tissue by mechanical means and kept at -70 degrees C as pellets of 10-30 million cells. Genomic DNA was extracted from frozen cell pellets with a QIAsymphony instrument. The immunoSEQ multiplex PCR assay was used to amplify the TCRB and TCRAD loci from a standardized amount of quality-controlled genomic DNA. The amplicons spanned the V(D)J region and were long enough to cover the CDR3 and allow V and J genes to be identified. Amplicon sequencing was performed on an Illumina platform through the commercial immunoSEQ service. Primer bias and sequencing errors were corrected as previously described, and TCRAD and TCRB were defined on the basis of the IMGT database. Analysis of the repertoires was done with immunoSEQ Analyzer 3.0 and VDJTools and included basic statistics, V/J segment usage, diversity estimates, rarefaction and pairwise overlap. Diversity was estimated using the Chao1, ChaoE, Efron-Thisted, Shannon and inverse Simpson indices, and was also estimated on datasets down-sampled to the size of the smallest sample. For repertoire overlap, CDR3 nucleotide sequence, V gene and J gene had to match strictly, and clustering was done by Jaccard-based multidimensional scaling. On average, thymus samples gave 750,000 to 950,000 unique TCRB clonotypes, whereas blood samples gave about 84,000.

The clonotype was recovered from a boy under two years old with a congenital heart defect. Donor details come from another sample of the same person, matched by shared clones. The rearranged segments are TRBV27 and TRBJ2-3; 13 bases in the middle match TRBD2. Source material: thymocytes. The CDR3 loop reads CASSSTGTSGTTSTDTQYF. The DNA sequence is as follows: TGTGCCAGCAGTTCGACCGGGACTAGCGGGACGACTAGCACAGATACGCAGTATTTT.